This is a list of T cell receptor beta chains from one sample in a study of vaccination effects on CD4 cells after COVID-19. These receptors have no identified antigens. Measured with immunoSEQ multiplex PCR; TCRdb has only the in-frame clones, and not every one. The data hold some 40,000 clones, with around 76% observed a single time. The sequenced sample was CD4+ T cells from PBMCs cultured without peptide, obtained before COVID-19 vaccination. The receptors shown here come from a human donor who received a COVID-19 vaccine. CDR3s include the opening cysteine and the closing phenylalanine or tryptophan. A D gene is named only where the DNA matches it firmly. Only part of the rows carry a size: once, few, many, or a class if the clone is expanded.

D gene	V gene	J gene	clone size	CDR3 protein	CDR3 DNA
TRBD1	TRBV7-9	TRBJ2-6	NA	CASSPGTGVNSGANVLTF	TGTGCCAGCAGCCCAGGGACAGGGGTTAACTCTGGGGCCAACGTCCTGACTTTC
NA	TRBV5-1	TRBJ1-1	NA	CASSLVGTKNTEAFF	TGCGCCAGCAGCTTGGTAGGGACAAAAAACACTGAAGCTTTCTTT
NA	TRBV6-5	TRBJ2-2	NA	CASSYSRAYTGELFF	TGTGCCAGCAGTTACTCGCGGGCGTACACCGGGGAGCTGTTTTTT
NA	TRBV6-5	TRBJ1-2	NA	CAIHRGSSITF	TGTGCCATACATAGGGGCAGCTCAATCACCTTC
NA	TRBV7-9	TRBJ2-1	NA	CASSLTQGSAFF	TGTGCCAGCAGCTTAACTCAGGGGAGTGCGTTCTTC
NA	TRBV5-1	TRBJ1-1	NA	CASSLTGTLNTEAFF	TGCGCCAGCAGCTTGACCGGGACATTAAACACTGAAGCTTTCTTT
TRBD1	TRBV18	TRBJ1-1	NA	CASSPVTGGTEAFF	TGTGCCAGCTCACCTGTGACAGGGGGGACTGAAGCTTTCTTT
TRBD1	TRBV15	TRBJ1-3	once	CATSRDPGQGYTIYF	TGTGCCACCAGCAGAGATCCAGGACAGGGGTACACCATATATTTT
NA	TRBV20-1	TRBJ1-4	NA	CSARGEKLFF	TGCAGTGCTAGAGGGGAAAAACTGTTTTTT
TRBD2	TRBV5-6	TRBJ2-1	once	CASSKTSGGYDEQFF	TGTGCCAGCAGCAAGACTAGCGGGGGGTACGATGAGCAGTTCTTC
NA	TRBV6-2/TRBV6-3	TRBJ1-1	few	CASSWGTEAFF	TGTGCCAGCAGTTGGGGGACTGAAGCTTTCTTT
NA	TRBV7-2	TRBJ1-1	NA	CASSTRGETEAFF	TGTGCCAGCAGCACCCGGGGGGAGACTGAAGCTTTCTTT
TRBD1	TRBV18	TRBJ1-3	NA	CASSSDRGGRNTIYF	TGTGCCAGCTCATCGGACAGGGGTGGTAGAAACACCATATATTTT
NA	TRBV7-9	TRBJ1-1	few	CASSLGVTEAFF	TGTGCCAGCAGCTTAGGGGTAACTGAAGCTTTCTTT
NA	TRBV15	TRBJ2-2	NA	CATSRDQVNTGELFF	TGTGCCACCAGCAGAGATCAGGTGAACACCGGGGAGCTGTTTTTT
NA	TRBV18	TRBJ1-3	NA	CASSQSLGGNSGNTIYF	TGTGCCAGCTCACAAAGTCTGGGCGGCAACTCTGGAAACACCATATATTTT
NA	TRBV6-5	TRBJ1-1	NA	CASIEYMNTEAFF	TGTGCCAGCATAGAATACATGAACACTGAAGCTTTCTTT
NA	TRBV4-3	TRBJ1-3	NA	CASSQDRWGGNTIYF	TGCGCCAGCAGCCAAGATCGGTGGGGTGGAAACACCATATATTTT
NA	TRBV28	TRBJ2-1	NA	CASSFGDEQFF	TGTGCCAGCAGTTTCGGCGATGAGCAGTTCTTC
NA	TRBV4-2	TRBJ2-2	NA	CASSLHEIANTGELFF	TGTGCCAGCAGCCTCCACGAGATAGCGAACACCGGGGAGCTGTTTTTT
NA	TRBV7-9	TRBJ2-2	NA	CAKDLAPGELFF	TGTGCCAAGGATCTAGCTCCCGGGGAGCTGTTTTTT
NA	TRBV2	TRBJ1-5	NA	CASSEARGGSNQPQHF	TGTGCCAGCAGTGAAGCTAGGGGGGGCAGCAATCAGCCCCAGCATTTT
NA	TRBV7-9	TRBJ2-4	NA	CASSSFVREHIQYF	TGTGCCAGCAGCTCCTTCGTTCGGGAACACATTCAGTACTTC
TRBD2	TRBV6-5	TRBJ2-3	NA	CASSLTSGSTDTQYF	TGTGCCAGCAGTTTGACTAGCGGAAGCACAGATACGCAGTATTTT
TRBD1	TRBV19	TRBJ2-6	NA	CASSSPGGARANVLTF	TGTGCCAGTAGTAGTCCAGGGGGCGCTAGGGCCAACGTCCTGACTTTC
NA	TRBV12-3/TRBV12-4	TRBJ1-1	NA	CASSLRGITEAFF	TGTGCCAGCAGCCTAAGGGGCATCACTGAAGCTTTCTTT
NA	TRBV3-1/TRBV3-2	TRBJ1-2	few	CASSQIQGSYGYTF	TGTGCCAGCAGCCAGATCCAGGGAAGCTATGGCTACACCTTC
TRBD1	TRBV18	TRBJ1-3	NA	CASSLGQADSGNTIYF	TGTGCCAGCTCACTGGGACAGGCAGACTCTGGAAACACCATATATTTT
NA	TRBV9	TRBJ1-1	NA	CASSVRASTDTEAFF	TGTGCCAGCAGCGTGCGGGCCTCGACGGACACTGAAGCTTTCTTT
TRBD1	TRBV19	TRBJ1-1	NA	CASSKLIGQGNTEAFF	TGTGCCAGTAGTAAGTTAATCGGACAGGGGAACACTGAAGCTTTCTTT
NA	TRBV12-3/TRBV12-4	TRBJ2-5	NA	CASKLQGMETQYF	TGTGCCAGCAAACTACAGGGTATGGAGACCCAGTACTTC
NA	TRBV9	TRBJ2-5	few	CASSVRAQGRQETQYF	TGTGCCAGCAGCGTACGGGCACAGGGTAGGCAAGAGACCCAGTACTTC
TRBD2	TRBV7-2	TRBJ2-5	once	CASRGTSSQETQYF	TGTGCCAGCAGGGGGACTAGCAGTCAAGAGACCCAGTACTTC
TRBD2	TRBV6-5	TRBJ2-5	few	CASRKRTSGQETQYF	TGTGCCAGCAGGAAAAGGACTAGCGGCCAAGAGACCCAGTACTTC
TRBD1	TRBV6-6	TRBJ1-4	NA	CASNLRGLSEKLFF	TGTGCCAGCAACCTCAGGGGGCTGTCTGAAAAACTGTTTTTT